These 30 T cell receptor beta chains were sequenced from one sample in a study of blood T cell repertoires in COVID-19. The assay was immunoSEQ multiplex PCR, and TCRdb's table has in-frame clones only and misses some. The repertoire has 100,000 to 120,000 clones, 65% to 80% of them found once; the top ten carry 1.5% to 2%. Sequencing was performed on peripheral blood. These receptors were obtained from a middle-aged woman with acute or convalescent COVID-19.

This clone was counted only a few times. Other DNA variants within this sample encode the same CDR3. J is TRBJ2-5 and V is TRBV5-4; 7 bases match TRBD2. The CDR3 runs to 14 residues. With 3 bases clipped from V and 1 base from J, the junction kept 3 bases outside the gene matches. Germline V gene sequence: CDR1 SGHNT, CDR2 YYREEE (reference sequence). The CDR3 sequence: CASSSGGSQETQYF. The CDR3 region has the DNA TGTGCCAGCAGCTCGGGCGGGAGCCAAGAGACCCAGTACTTC.

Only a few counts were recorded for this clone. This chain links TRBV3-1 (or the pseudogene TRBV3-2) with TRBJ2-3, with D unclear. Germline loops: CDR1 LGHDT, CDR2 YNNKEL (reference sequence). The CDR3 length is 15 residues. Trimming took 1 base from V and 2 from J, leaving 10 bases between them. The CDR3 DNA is TGTGCCAGCAGCCAAGCCCTAGAAAACACAGATACGCAGTATTTT. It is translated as CASSQALENTDTQYF.

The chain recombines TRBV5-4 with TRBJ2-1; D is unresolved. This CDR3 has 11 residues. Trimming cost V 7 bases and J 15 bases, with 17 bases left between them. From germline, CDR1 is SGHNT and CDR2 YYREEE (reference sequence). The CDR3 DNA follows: TGTGCCAGCTCCTCTGAACTTGAACGGTTCTTC. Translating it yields CASSSELERFF.

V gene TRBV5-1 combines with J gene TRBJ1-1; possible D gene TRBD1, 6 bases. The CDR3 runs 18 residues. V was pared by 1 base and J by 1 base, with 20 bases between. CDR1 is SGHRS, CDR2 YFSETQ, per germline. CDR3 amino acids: CASSLSLGRGNSNTEAFF. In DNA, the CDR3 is TGCGCCAGCAGCTTGTCCTTGGGCAGGGGTAACTCGAACACTGAAGCTTTCTTT.

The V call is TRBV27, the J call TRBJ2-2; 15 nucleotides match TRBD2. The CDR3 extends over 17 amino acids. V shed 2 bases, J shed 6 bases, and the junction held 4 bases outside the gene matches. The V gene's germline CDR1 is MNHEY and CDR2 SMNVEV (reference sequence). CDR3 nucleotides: TGTGCCAGCAGTTTAAACGGACTAGCGGGGGGGCCCGGGGAGCTGTTTTTT. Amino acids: CASSLNGLAGGPGELFF.

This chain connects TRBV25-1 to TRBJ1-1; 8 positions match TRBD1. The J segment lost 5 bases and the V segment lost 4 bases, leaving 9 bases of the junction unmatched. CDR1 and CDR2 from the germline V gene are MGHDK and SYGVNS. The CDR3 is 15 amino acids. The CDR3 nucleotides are TGTGCCAGCAGTGGGAACAGGGGGTCGGGGACTGAAGCTTTCTTT. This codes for CASSGNRGSGTEAFF.

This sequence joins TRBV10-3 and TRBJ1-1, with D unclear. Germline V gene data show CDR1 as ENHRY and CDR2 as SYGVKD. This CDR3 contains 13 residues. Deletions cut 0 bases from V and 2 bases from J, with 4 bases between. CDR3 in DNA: TGTGCCATCAGTGAGTCTCAAAACACTGAAGCTTTCTTT. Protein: CAISESQNTEAFF.

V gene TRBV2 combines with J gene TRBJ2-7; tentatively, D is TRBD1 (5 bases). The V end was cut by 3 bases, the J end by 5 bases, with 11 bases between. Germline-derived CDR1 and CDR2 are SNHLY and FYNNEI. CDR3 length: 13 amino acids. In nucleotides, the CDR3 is TGTGCCAGCAGTGACCCAGGGAAGGACGAGCAGTACTTC. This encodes CASSDPGKDEQYF.

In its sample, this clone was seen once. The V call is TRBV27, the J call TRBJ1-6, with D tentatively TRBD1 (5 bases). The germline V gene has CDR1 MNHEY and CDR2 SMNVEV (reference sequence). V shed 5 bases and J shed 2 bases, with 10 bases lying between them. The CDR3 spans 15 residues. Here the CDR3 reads CASSQDNPYNSPLHF. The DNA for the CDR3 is TGTGCCAGCAGTCAGGACAATCCCTATAATTCACCCCTCCACTTT.

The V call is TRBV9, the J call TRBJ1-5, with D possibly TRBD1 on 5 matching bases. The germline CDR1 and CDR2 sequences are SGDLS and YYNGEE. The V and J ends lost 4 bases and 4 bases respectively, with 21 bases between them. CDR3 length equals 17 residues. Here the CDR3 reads CASSPPGGWQENQPQHF. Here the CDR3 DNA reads TGTGCCAGCAGCCCCCCGGGGGGGTGGCAGGAAAATCAGCCCCAGCATTTT. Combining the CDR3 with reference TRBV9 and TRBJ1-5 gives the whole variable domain DSGVTQTPKHLITATGQRVTLRCSPRSGDLSVYWYQQSLDQGLQFLIQYYNGEERAKGNILERFSAQQFPDLHSELNLSSLELGDSALYFCASSPPGGWQENQPQHFGDGTRLSIL.

The CDR3 loop is CASSQSTSGGLEQFF. The DNA for the CDR3 is TGTGCCAGCAGCCAATCGACTAGCGGGGGCCTAGAGCAGTTCTTC. This chain links TRBV14 with TRBJ2-1; 12 bases fit TRBD2. V shed 2 bases, J shed 10 bases, and the junction held 6 bases outside the gene matches. The CDR3 loop spans 15 amino acids. Germline V lookup: CDR1 SGHDN, CDR2 FVKESK.

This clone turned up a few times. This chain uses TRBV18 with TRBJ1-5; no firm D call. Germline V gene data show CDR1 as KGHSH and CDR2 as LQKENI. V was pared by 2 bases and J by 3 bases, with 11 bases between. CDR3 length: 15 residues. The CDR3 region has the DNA TGTGCCAGCTCACCATTAGCCTACACCAATCAGCCCCAGCATTTT. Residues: CASSPLAYTNQPQHF.

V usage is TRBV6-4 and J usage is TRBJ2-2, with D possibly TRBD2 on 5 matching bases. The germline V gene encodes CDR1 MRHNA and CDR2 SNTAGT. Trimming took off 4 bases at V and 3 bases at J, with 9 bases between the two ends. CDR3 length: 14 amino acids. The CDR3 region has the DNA TGTGCCAGCAGTGCCGGGGTGGACACCGGGGAGCTGTTTTTT. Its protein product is CASSAGVDTGELFF.

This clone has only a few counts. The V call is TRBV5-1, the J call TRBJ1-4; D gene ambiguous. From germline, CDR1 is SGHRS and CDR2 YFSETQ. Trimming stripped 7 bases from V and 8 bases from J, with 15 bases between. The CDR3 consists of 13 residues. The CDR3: CASRYGSEEKLFF. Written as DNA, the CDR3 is TGCGCCAGCCGGTATGGGTCGGAGGAAAAACTGTTTTTT.

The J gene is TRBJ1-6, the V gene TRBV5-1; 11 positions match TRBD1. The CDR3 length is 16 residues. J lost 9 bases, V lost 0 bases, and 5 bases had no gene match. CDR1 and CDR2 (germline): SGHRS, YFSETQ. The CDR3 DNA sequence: TGCGCCAGCAGCTTGGCGGGACAGGGGGAGCTTTCACCCCTCCACTTT. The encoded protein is CASSLAGQGELSPLHF.

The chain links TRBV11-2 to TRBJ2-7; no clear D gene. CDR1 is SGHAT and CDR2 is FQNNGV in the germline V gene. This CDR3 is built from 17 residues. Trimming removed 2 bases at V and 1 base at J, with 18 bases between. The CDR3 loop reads CASSLSRVIGKSYEQYF. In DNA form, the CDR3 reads TGTGCCAGCAGCTTATCCCGGGTGATCGGTAAATCCTACGAGCAGTACTTC.

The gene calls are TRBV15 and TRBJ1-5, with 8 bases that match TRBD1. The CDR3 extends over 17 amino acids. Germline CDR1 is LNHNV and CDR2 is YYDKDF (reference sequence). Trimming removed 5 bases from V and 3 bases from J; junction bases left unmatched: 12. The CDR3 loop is CATSESQGARINQPQHF. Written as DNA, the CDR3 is TGTGCCACCAGCGAAAGTCAGGGGGCTAGGATCAATCAGCCCCAGCATTTT.

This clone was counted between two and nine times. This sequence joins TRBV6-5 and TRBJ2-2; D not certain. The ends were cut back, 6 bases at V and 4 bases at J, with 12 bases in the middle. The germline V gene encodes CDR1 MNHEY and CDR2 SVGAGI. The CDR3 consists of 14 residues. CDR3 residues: CASSSQRPTGELFF. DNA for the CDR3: TGTGCCAGCAGCTCACAGAGACCCACCGGGGAGCTGTTTTTT.

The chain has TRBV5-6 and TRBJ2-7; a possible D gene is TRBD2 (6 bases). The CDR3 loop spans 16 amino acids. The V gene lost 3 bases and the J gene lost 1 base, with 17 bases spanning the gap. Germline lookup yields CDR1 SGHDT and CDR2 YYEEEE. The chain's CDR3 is CASSYQDSRGSYEQYF. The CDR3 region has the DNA TGTGCCAGCAGCTATCAGGATTCCCGGGGGTCCTACGAGCAGTACTTC.

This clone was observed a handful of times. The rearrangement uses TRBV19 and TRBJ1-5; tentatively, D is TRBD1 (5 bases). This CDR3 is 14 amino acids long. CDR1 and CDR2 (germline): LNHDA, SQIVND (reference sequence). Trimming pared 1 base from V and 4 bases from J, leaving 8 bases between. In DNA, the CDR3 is TGTGCCAGTAGTATAGTCCAGGGTAATCAGCCCCAGCATTTT. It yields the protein CASSIVQGNQPQHF.

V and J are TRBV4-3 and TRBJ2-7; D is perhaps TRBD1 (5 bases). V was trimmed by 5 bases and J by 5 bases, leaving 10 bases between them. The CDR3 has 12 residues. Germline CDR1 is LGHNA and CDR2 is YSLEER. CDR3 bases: TGCGCCAGCAGCTCAGCAGGGAACGAGCAGTACTTC. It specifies CASSSAGNEQYF.

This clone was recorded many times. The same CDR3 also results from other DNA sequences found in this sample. The CDR3 coding sequence is TGTGCCAGCAGCCAAACAGGGAACACTGAAGCTTTCTTT. Translation: CASSQTGNTEAFF. The chain combines TRBV6-5 with TRBJ1-1; D may be TRBD1 (5 bases). Trimming took off 6 bases at V and 1 base at J, with 9 bases between the two ends. The CDR3 is 13 amino acids. Germline-derived CDR1 and CDR2 are MNHEY and SVGAGI.

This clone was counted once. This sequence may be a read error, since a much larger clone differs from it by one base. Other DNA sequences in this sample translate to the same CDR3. In DNA form, the CDR3 reads TGTGCCAGCAGCTTCTCAGGGTCTGGTCAACCCCAGCATTTT. Protein sequence: CASSFSGSGQPQHF. This chain links TRBV7-2 with TRBJ1-5, with D tentatively TRBD1 (5 bases). V lost 3 bases and J 10 bases, leaving 16 bases between the germline ends. The CDR3 is 14 amino acids. In germline, CDR1 is SGHTA, CDR2 FQGNSA.

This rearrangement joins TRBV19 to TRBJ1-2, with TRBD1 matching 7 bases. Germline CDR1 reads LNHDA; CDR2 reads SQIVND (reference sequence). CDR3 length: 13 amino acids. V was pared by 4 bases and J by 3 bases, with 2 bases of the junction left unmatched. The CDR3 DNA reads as TGTGCCAGTAGTACAGGACAGGACTATGGCTACACCTTC. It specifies CASSTGQDYGYTF. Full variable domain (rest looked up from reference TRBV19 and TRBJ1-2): DGGITQSPKYLFRKEGQNVTLSCEQNLNHDAMYWYRQDPGQGLRLIYYSQIVNDFQKGDIAEGYSVSREKKESFPLTVTSAQKNPTAFYLCASSTGQDYGYTFGSGTRLTVV.

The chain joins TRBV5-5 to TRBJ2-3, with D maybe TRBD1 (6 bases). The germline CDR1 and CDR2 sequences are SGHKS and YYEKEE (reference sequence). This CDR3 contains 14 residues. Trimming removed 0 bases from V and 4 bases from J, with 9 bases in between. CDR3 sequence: CASSLGTDADTQYF. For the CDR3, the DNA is TGTGCCAGCAGCTTGGGGACAGATGCAGATACGCAGTATTTT.

CDR3 nucleotides: TGTGCCAGCTCCACAGGTCGGTCCGGAAACACCATATATTTT. The encoded protein is CASSTGRSGNTIYF. The V gene is TRBV6-5, the J gene TRBJ1-3, with a possible D match to TRBD1 (5 bases). V dropped 8 bases and J dropped 4 bases, with 15 bases sitting between them. The V gene's germline CDR1 is MNHEY and CDR2 SVGAGI. The CDR3 contains 14 residues.

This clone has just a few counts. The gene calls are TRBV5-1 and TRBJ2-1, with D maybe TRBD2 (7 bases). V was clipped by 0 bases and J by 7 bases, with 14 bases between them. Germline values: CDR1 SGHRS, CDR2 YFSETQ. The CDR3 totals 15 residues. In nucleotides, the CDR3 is TGCGCCAGCAGCTTGGAAACGGGGGGCCCGAATGAGCAGTTCTTC. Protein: CASSLETGGPNEQFF. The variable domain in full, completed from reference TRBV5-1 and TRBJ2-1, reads KAGVTQTPRYLIKTRGQQVTLSCSPISGHRSVSWYQQTPGQGLQFLFEYFSETQRNKGNFPGRFSGRQFSNSRSEMNVSTLELGDSALYLCASSLETGGPNEQFFGPGTRLTVL.

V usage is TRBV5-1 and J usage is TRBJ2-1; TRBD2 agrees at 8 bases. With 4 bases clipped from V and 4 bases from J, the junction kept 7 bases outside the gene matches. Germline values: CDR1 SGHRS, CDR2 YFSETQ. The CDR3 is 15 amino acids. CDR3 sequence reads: CASSGGLVGYNEQFF. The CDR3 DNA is TGCGCCAGCAGCGGGGGACTAGTTGGTTACAATGAGCAGTTCTTC.

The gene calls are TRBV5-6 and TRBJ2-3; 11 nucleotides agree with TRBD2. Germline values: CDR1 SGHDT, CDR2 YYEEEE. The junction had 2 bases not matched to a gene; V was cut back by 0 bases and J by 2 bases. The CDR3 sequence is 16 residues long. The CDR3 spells CASSLGLAGTTDTQYF. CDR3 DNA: TGTGCCAGCAGCTTGGGACTAGCGGGGACCACAGATACGCAGTATTTT.

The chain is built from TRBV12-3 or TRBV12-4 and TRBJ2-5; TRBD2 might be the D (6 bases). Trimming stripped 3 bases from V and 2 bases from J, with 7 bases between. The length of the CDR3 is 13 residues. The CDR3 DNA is TGTGCCAGCAGTTTTGGGGGGCAAGAGACCCAGTACTTC. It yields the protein CASSFGGQETQYF.